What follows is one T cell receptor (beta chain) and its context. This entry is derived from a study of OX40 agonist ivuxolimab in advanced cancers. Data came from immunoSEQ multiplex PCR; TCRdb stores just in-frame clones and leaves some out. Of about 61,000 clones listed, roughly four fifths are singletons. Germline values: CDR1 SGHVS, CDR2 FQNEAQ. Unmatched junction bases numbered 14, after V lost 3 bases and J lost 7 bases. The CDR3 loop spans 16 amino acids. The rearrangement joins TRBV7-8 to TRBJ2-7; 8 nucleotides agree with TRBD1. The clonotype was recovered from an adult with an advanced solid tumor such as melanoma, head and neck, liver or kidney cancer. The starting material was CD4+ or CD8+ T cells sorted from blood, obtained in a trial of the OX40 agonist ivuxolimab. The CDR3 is CASSLATGTGSREQYF. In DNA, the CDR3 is TGTGCCAGCAGCTTGGCAACCGGGACAGGATCTCGAGAGCAGTACTTC.